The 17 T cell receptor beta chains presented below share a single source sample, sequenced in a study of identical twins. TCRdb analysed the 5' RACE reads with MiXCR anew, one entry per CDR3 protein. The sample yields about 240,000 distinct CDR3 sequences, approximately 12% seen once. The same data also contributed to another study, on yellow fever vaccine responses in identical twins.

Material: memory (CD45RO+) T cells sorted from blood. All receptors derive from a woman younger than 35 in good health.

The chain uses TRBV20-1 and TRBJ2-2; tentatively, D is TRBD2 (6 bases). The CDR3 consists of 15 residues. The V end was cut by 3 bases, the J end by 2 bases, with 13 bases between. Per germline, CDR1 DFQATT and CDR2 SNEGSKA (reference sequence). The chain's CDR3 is CSASKAGLNTGELFF. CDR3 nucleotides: TGCAGTGCTAGTAAGGCGGGGCTTAACACCGGGGAGCTGTTTTTT.

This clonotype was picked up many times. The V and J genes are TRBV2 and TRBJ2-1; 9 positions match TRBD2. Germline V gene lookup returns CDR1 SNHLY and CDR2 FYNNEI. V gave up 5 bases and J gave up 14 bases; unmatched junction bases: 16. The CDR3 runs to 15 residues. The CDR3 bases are TGTGCCAGCAGTTCTTCCATAGGTAGCGGGGGCCCCGAGTTCTTC. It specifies CASSSSIGSGGPEFF.

CDR3 residues: CASSRTRLSPQYF. The DNA of the CDR3 is TGTGCCAGCAGCCGGACTAGATTGAGCCCCCAGTACTTC. The rearrangement links TRBV14 to TRBJ2-5, with 7 bases that match TRBD2. Trimming cost V 4 bases and J 9 bases; bases outside gene matches: 8. CDR1 SGHDN and CDR2 FVKESK come from the germline V gene. This CDR3 is 13 amino acids long.

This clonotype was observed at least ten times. The CDR3 coding sequence is TGCGCCAGCAGCTTGGGACAGCAGAACACTGAAGCTTTCTTT. It translates to CASSLGQQNTEAFF. The V call is TRBV5-1, the J call TRBJ1-1; D might be TRBD1 (5 bases). The V gene's germline CDR1 is SGHRS and CDR2 YFSETQ. This CDR3 contains 14 residues. Trimming shortened V by 0 bases and J by 1 base, and 7 bases separated the two germline ends.

CDR3 protein: CASSFQRGGWETQYF. Written as DNA, the CDR3 is TGTGCCAGCAGCTTCCAACGGGGGGGCTGGGAGACCCAGTACTTC. The rearrangement joins TRBV7-2 to TRBJ2-5; 8 bases map to TRBD2. The J segment lost 5 bases and the V segment lost 3 bases, leaving 8 bases of the junction unmatched. Germline assignment: CDR1 SGHTA and CDR2 FQGNSA. The CDR3 covers 15 residues.

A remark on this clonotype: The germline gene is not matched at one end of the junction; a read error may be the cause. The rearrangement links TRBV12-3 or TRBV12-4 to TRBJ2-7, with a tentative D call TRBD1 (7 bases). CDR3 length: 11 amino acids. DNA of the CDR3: TGTGCCAGCAGTCTAGACAGGGAGGTGGACTTC. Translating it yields CASSLDREVDF.

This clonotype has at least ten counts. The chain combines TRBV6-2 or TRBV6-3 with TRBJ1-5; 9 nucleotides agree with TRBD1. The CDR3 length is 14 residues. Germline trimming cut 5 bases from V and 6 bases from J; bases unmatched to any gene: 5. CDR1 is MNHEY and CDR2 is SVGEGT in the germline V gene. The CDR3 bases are TGTGCCAGCAGTGTGGGACAGGGCAGTCAGCCCCAGCATTTT. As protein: CASSVGQGSQPQHF.

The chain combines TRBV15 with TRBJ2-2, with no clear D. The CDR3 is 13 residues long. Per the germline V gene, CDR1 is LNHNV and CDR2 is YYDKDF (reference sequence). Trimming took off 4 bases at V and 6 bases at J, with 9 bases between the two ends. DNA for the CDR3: TGTGCCACCAGCATCGAAGTACCCGGGGAGCTGTTTTTT. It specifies CATSIEVPGELFF.

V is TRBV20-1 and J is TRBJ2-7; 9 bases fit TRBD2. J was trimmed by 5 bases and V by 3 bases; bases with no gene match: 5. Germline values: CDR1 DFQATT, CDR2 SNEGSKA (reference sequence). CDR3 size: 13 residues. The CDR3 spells CSARRLAGHEQYF. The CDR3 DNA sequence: TGCAGTGCTAGGAGGCTAGCGGGGCACGAGCAGTACTTC.

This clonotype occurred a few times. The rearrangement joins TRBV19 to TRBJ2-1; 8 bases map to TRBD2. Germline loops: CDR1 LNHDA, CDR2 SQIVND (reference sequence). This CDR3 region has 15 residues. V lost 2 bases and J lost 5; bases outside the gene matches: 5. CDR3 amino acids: CASSIPGGDHNEQFF. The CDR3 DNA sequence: TGTGCCAGTAGTATACCCGGGGGGGACCACAATGAGCAGTTCTTC.

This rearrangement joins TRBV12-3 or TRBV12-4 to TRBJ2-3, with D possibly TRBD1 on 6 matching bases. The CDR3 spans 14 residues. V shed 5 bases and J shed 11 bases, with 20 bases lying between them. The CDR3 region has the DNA TGTGCCAGCAGTGCCTCTCGCAGGGCCAGGGGGCAGTATTTT. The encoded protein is CASSASRRARGQYF.

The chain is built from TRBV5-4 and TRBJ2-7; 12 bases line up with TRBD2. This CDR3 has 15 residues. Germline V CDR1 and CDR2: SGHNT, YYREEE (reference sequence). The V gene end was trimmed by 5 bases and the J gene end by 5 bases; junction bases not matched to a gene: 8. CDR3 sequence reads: CASSWKTSGGNEQYF. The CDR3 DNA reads TGTGCCAGCAGTTGGAAGACTAGCGGGGGAAACGAGCAGTACTTC.

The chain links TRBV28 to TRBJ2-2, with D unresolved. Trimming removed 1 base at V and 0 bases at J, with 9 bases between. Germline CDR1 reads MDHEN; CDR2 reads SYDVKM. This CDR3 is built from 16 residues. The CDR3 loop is CASSLFRSSNTGELFF. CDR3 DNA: TGTGCCAGCAGTTTATTCCGTTCCTCGAACACCGGGGAGCTGTTTTTT.

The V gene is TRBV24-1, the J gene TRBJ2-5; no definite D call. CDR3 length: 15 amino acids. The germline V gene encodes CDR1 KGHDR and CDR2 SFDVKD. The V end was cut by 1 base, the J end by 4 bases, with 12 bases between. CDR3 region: CATSDFGPTGETQYF. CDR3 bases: TGTGCCACCAGTGATTTTGGGCCAACGGGAGAGACCCAGTACTTC.

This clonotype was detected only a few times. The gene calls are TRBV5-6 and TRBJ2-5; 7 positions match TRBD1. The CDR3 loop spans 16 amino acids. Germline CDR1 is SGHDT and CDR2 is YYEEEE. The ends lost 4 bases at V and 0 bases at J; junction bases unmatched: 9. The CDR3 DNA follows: TGTGCCAGCAGCCCAGGGTGGGACAGAGACCAAGAGACCCAGTACTTC. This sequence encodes CASSPGWDRDQETQYF.

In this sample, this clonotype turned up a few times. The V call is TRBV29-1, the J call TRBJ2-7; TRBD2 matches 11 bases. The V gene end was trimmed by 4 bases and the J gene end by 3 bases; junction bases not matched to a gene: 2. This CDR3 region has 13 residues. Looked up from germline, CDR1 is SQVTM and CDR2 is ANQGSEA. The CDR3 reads CSVGLAGGYEQYF. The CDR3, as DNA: TGCAGCGTTGGCCTAGCGGGAGGCTACGAGCAGTACTTC.

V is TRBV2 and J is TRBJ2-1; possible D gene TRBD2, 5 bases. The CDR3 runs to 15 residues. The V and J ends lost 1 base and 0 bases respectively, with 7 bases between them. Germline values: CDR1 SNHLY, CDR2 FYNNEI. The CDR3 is CASSEGRASYNEQFF. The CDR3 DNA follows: TGTGCCAGCAGTGAAGGGCGGGCCTCCTACAATGAGCAGTTCTTC.